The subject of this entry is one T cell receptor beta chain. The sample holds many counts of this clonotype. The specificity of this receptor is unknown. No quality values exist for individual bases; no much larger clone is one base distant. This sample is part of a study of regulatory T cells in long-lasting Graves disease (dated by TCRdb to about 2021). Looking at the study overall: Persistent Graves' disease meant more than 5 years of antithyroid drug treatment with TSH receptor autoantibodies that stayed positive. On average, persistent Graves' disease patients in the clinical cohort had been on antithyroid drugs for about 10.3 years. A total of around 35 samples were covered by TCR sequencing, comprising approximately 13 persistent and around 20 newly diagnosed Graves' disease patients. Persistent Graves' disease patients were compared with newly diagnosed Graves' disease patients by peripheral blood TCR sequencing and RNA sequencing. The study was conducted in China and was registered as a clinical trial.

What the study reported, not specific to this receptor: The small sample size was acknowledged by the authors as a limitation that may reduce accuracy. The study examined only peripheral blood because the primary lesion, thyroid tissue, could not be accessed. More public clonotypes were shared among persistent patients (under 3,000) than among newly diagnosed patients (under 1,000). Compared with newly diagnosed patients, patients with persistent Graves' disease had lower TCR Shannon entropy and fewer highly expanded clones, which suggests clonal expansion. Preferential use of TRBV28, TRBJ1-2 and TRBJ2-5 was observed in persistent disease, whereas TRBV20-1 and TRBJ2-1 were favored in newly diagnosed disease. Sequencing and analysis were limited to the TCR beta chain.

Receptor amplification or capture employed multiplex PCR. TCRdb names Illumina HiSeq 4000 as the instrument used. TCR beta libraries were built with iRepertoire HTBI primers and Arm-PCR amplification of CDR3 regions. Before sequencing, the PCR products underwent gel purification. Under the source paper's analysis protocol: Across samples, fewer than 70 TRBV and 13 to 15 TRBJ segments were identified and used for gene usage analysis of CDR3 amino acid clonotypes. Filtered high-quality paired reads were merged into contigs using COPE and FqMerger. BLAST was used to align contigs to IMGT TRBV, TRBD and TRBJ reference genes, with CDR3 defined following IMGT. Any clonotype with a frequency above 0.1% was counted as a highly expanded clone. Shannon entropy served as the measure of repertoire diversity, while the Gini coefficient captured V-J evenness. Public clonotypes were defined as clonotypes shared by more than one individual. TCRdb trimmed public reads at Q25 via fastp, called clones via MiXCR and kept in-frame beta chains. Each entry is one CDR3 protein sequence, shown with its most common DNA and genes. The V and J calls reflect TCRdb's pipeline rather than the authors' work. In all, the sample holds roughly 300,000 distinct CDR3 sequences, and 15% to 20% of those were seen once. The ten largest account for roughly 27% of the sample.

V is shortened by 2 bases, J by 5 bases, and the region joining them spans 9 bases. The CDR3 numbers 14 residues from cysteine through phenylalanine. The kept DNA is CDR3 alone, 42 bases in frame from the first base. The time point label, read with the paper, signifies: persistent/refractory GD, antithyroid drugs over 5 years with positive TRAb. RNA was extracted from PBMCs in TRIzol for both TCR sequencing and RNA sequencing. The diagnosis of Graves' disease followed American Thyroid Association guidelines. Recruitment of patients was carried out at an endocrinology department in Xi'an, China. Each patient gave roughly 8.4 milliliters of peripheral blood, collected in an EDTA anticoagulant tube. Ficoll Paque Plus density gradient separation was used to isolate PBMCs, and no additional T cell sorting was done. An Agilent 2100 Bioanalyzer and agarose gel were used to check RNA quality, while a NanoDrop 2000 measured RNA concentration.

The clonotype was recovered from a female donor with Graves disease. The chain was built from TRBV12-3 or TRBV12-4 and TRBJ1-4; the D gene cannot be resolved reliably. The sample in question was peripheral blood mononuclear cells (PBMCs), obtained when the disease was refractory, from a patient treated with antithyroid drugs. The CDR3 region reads CASSLQMANEKLFF. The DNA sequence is TGTGCCAGCAGTTTACAGATGGCAAATGAAAAACTGTTTTTT.